The clone carrying this T cell receptor (beta chain) has at least ten counts. This specimen comes from a study of T cell repertoires in cytomegalovirus infection. TCRdb re-called the reads through MiXCR, storing one row per CDR3 protein. This table holds some 250,000 distinct CDR3 sequences, 9.1% found once. This CDR3 region has 16 residues. The V and J ends lost 7 bases and 0 bases respectively, with 16 bases between them. From germline, CDR1 is MNHEY and CDR2 SVGEGT. The material sequenced was PBMCs. The chain has TRBV6-2 or TRBV6-3 and TRBJ2-4, with D unclear. This TCR derives from a human donor in good health (CMV status not recorded). Some clones in this sample may be carry-over from other donors' samples. The CDR3 sequence: CASNSPGTLAKNIQYF. CDR3 in DNA: TGTGCCAGCAACTCCCCCGGTACCTTAGCCAAAAACATTCAGTACTTC.